These 22 T cell receptor beta chains were all obtained from the same sample, sequenced in a study of cytomegalovirus exposure and HLA in healthy donors. 13 Jbeta primers and 60 Vbeta primers were used for the PCR. Libraries were prepared by immunoSEQ multiplex PCR; TCRdb keeps only in-frame clonotypes and omits some of them. The table records tens of thousands of clones, 70% to 80% of them present only once. Sequenced sample: PBMCs. The receptors were sampled from a female donor in good health and CMV-seronegative.

This clone has a single count. The chain has TRBV11-1 and TRBJ1-6; 8 bases match TRBD1. The V gene's germline CDR1 is SGHAT and CDR2 FQDESV (reference sequence). The CDR3 is made up of 14 amino acids. With 7 bases clipped from V and 7 bases from J, the junction kept 6 bases outside the gene matches. CDR3 in DNA: TGTGCCAGCAAAGATGACAGGGGAAATTCACCCCTCCACTTT. This gives the protein CASKDDRGNSPLHF. Drawing the rest from reference TRBV11-1 and TRBJ1-6, the complete variable domain is EAEVAQSPRYKITEKSQAVAFWCDPISGHATLYWYRQILGQGPELLVQFQDESVVDDSQLPKDRFSAERLKGVDSTLKIQPAELGDSAMYLCASKDDRGNSPLHFGNGTRLTVT.

V gene TRBV5-1 combines with J gene TRBJ1-2, with D possibly TRBD1 on 5 matching bases. This CDR3 contains 15 residues. Germline CDR1 SGHRS, CDR2 YFSETQ. V dropped 3 bases and J dropped 6 bases, with 18 bases sitting between them. DNA of the CDR3: TGCGCCAGCAGCTCAGGACATACAGGCCGGCATGGCTACACCTTC. Translating it yields CASSSGHTGRHGYTF.

This clone showed up just once. This chain links TRBV7-8 with TRBJ1-1, with D possibly TRBD1 on 6 matching bases. CDR3 length: 16 amino acids. Germline V gene lookup returns CDR1 SGHVS and CDR2 FQNEAQ. The V gene lost 5 bases and the J gene lost 1 base, with 17 bases spanning the gap. CDR3 coding DNA: TGTGCCAGCAGCGAATCCCACGGCAGGGGGAACACTGAAGCTTTCTTT. Protein sequence: CASSESHGRGNTEAFF.

The V call is TRBV7-6, the J call TRBJ1-5; tentative D call: TRBD1 (6 bases). The CDR3 totals 12 residues. The V and J ends lost 8 bases and 9 bases respectively, with 14 bases between them. Germline V gene data show CDR1 as SGHVS and CDR2 as FNYEAQ. DNA for the CDR3: TGTGCCAGCGGGGACCAGGGGCGGCCCCAGCATTTT. Amino acid sequence: CASGDQGRPQHF.

This chain links TRBV2 with TRBJ1-2; D remains unclear. Trimming removed 0 bases at V and 8 bases at J, with 10 bases between. The germline V gene encodes CDR1 SNHLY and CDR2 FYNNEI. The CDR3 runs 13 residues. The CDR3 loop reads CASSEALREGYTF. The CDR3 bases are TGTGCCAGCAGTGAAGCGCTTCGAGAGGGCTACACCTTC.

This rearrangement joins TRBV11-2 to TRBJ1-1, with D unclear. The CDR3 spans 13 residues. CDR1 is SGHAT and CDR2 is FQNNGV in the germline V gene. V was trimmed by 3 bases and J by 7 bases, leaving 12 bases between them. The CDR3: CASSFGLADEAFF. DNA of the CDR3: TGTGCCAGCAGCTTTGGTCTAGCTGATGAAGCTTTCTTT. Looking up the rest from reference TRBV11-2 and TRBJ1-1 gives the full variable domain: EAGVAQSPRYKIIEKRQSVAFWCNPISGHATLYWYQQILGQGPKLLIQFQNNGVVDDSQLPKDRFSAERLKGVDSTLKIQPAKLEDSAVYLCASSFGLADEAFFGQGTRLTVV.

The chain is built from TRBV5-6 and TRBJ2-7; the match to TRBD2 covers 10 bases. CDR1 and CDR2 from the germline V gene are SGHDT and YYEEEE. Trimming at V came to 4 bases and at J to 4 bases, leaving 8 bases not matched to a gene. The CDR3 has 15 residues. The CDR3 is CASSHLAGVSYEQYF. CDR3 DNA sequence: TGTGCCAGCAGCCATCTAGCGGGGGTGAGTTACGAGCAGTACTTC.

The V call is TRBV4-2, the J call TRBJ1-1, with a tentative D call TRBD1 (6 bases). From germline, CDR1 is LGHNA and CDR2 YNFKEQ. The CDR3 covers 15 residues. V was cut by 0 bases and J by 7 bases, with 15 bases left in between. Written as DNA, the CDR3 is TGTGCCAGCAGCCAAGAGGAGACGGCCAGGGGTGAAGCTTTCTTT. This codes for CASSQEETARGEAFF.

There are a few counts of this clone. The gene calls are TRBV28 and TRBJ2-3, with 7 bases lining up with TRBD2. The CDR3 extends over 13 amino acids. The germline CDR1 and CDR2 sequences are MDHEN and SYDVKM. V lost 3 bases, J lost 6 bases, and 3 bases stayed unmatched. CDR3 coding DNA: TGTGCCAGCAGTTTGAGCGGGACGGATACGCAGTATTTT. Translating it yields CASSLSGTDTQYF.

V and J are TRBV4-3 and TRBJ2-6, with D maybe TRBD1 (5 bases). CDR1 LGHNA and CDR2 YSLEER come from the germline V gene. CDR3 length: 16 amino acids. The germline V and J ends were trimmed by 0 bases and 0 bases, with 6 bases remaining between them. CDR3 sequence: CASSQDQGSGANVLTF. As DNA, the CDR3 is TGCGCCAGCAGCCAAGATCAGGGCTCTGGGGCCAACGTCCTGACTTTC.

The chain combines TRBV6-5 with TRBJ1-1; no definite D call. CDR3 length: 13 residues. V was trimmed by 4 bases and J by 0 bases, leaving 6 bases between them. Looked up from germline, CDR1 is MNHEY and CDR2 is SVGAGI. The CDR3 DNA reads as TGTGCCAGCAGTTTTACTGTGAACACTGAAGCTTTCTTT. Residues: CASSFTVNTEAFF.

The chain carries TRBV2 and TRBJ2-5; TRBD2 matches at 11 bases. The length of the CDR3 is 16 residues. Trimming at V came to 6 bases and at J to 5 bases, leaving 11 bases not matched to a gene. Germline CDR1 is SNHLY and CDR2 is FYNNEI. This CDR3 reads CASREMTSGVRETQYF. Written as DNA, the CDR3 is TGTGCCAGCAGGGAGATGACTAGCGGGGTGCGTGAGACCCAGTACTTC.

The chain is built from TRBV5-1 and TRBJ1-4; 11 nucleotides match TRBD1. CDR1 and CDR2 (germline): SGHRS, YFSETQ. The CDR3 consists of 16 residues. V was pared by 4 bases and J by 3 bases, with 5 bases of the junction left unmatched. CDR3 nucleotide sequence: TGCGCCAGCAGCCTCGGGACAGGGGGACCTAATGAAAAACTGTTTTTT. This codes for CASSLGTGGPNEKLFF. Based on the CDR3 plus reference TRBV5-1 and TRBJ1-4, the full variable domain is KAGVTQTPRYLIKTRGQQVTLSCSPISGHRSVSWYQQTPGQGLQFLFEYFSETQRNKGNFPGRFSGRQFSNSRSEMNVSTLELGDSALYLCASSLGTGGPNEKLFFGSGTQLSVL.

This rearrangement joins TRBV10-1 to TRBJ2-2, with D perhaps TRBD1 (6 bases). The CDR3 loop spans 13 amino acids. Trimming cost V 7 bases and J 10 bases, with 16 bases left between them. Germline V gene lookup returns CDR1 WNHNN and CDR2 SYGVQD (reference sequence). The CDR3 protein is CASNADRFLELFF. CDR3 coding DNA: TGCGCCAGCAACGCAGACAGGTTTCTGGAGCTGTTTTTT.

The genes are TRBV5-4 and TRBJ1-1, with D unresolved. V was pared by 0 bases and J by 4 bases, with 22 bases between. Germline V gene data show CDR1 as SGHNT and CDR2 as YYREEE (reference sequence). CDR3 length: 18 residues. CDR3 in amino acids: CASSLGKVEGGAGTEAFF. CDR3 DNA sequence: TGTGCCAGCAGCTTGGGGAAGGTTGAGGGAGGAGCGGGCACTGAAGCTTTCTTT.

The sample holds a few counts of this clone. The chain uses TRBV30 and TRBJ2-5; 10 bases fit TRBD2. V lost 3 bases and J lost 5; bases outside the gene matches: 21. The V gene's germline CDR1 is GTSNPN and CDR2 SVGIG (reference sequence). This CDR3 spans 19 amino acids. The CDR3 DNA sequence: TGTGCCTGGAGGGAGAGAGCGGGGGGGCCGGGTAGGGACGGGGAGACCCAGTACTTC. This gives the protein CAWRERAGGPGRDGETQYF. Full variable domain (missing parts from reference TRBV30 and TRBJ2-5): SQTIHQWPATLVQPVGSPLSLECTVEGTSNPNLYWYRQAAGRGLQLLFYSVGIGQISSEVPQNLSASRPQDRQFILSSKKLLLSDSGFYLCAWRERAGGPGRDGETQYFGPGTRLLVL.

This chain links TRBV19 with TRBJ1-1; D might be TRBD1 (6 bases). CDR1 is LNHDA and CDR2 is SQIVND in the germline V gene (reference sequence). V shed 5 bases and J shed 0 bases, with 10 bases lying between them. This CDR3 has 14 amino acids. The CDR3: CASSLDRLNTEAFF. The CDR3 DNA follows: TGTGCCAGTAGTCTTGACAGGTTGAACACTGAAGCTTTCTTT. Full variable domain (outside the CDR3, taken from reference TRBV19 and TRBJ1-1): DGGITQSPKYLFRKEGQNVTLSCEQNLNHDAMYWYRQDPGQGLRLIYYSQIVNDFQKGDIAEGYSVSREKKESFPLTVTSAQKNPTAFYLCASSLDRLNTEAFFGQGTRLTVV.

The J gene is TRBJ1-5, the V gene TRBV12-5; no clear D gene. This CDR3 has 14 amino acids. Germline V gives CDR1 LGHNT, CDR2 FRNRAP. Trimming shortened V by 5 bases and J by 1 base, and 9 bases separated the two germline ends. CDR3 DNA sequence: TGTGCTAGTGGTCCTAGTGGAAGCAATCAGCCCCAGCATTTT. Amino acids: CASGPSGSNQPQHF. Drawing the rest from reference TRBV12-5 and TRBJ1-5, the complete variable domain is DARVTQTPRHKVTEMGQEVTMRCQPILGHNTVFWYRQTMMQGLELLAYFRNRAPLDDSGMPKDRFSAEMPDATLATLKIQPSEPRDSAVYFCASGPSGSNQPQHFGDGTRLSIL.

This chain joins TRBV7-9 and TRBJ1-1; 9 positions match TRBD1. The J segment lost 0 bases and the V segment lost 4 bases, leaving 6 bases of the junction unmatched. The CDR3 spans 16 residues. The germline V gene has CDR1 SEHNR and CDR2 FQNEAQ (reference sequence). Here the CDR3 reads CASSSQGARLNTEAFF. The CDR3 region has the DNA TGTGCCAGCAGCTCACAGGGGGCGCGGTTGAACACTGAAGCTTTCTTT.

Here the CDR3 reads CASDSRNSPLHF. Here the CDR3 DNA reads TGTGCCAGCGACAGTAGAAATTCACCCCTCCACTTT. The chain has TRBV2 and TRBJ1-6; D is perhaps TRBD1 (5 bases). The CDR3 has 12 amino acids. CDR1 and CDR2 from the germline V gene are SNHLY and FYNNEI. V gave up 8 bases and J gave up 7 bases, with 9 bases separating them.

V gene TRBV19 combines with J gene TRBJ2-3; 7 bases fit TRBD1. V lost 1 base to trimming and J lost 0 bases; unmatched junction nucleotides: 4. CDR1 LNHDA and CDR2 SQIVND come from the germline V gene (reference sequence). The CDR3 runs to 16 residues. The DNA of the CDR3 is TGTGCCAGTAGTATAGCCCGGGACAGCAGCACAGATACGCAGTATTTT. This translates into CASSIARDSSTDTQYF.

J is TRBJ1-2 and V is TRBV18; no firm D call. Trimming removed 2 bases from V and 0 bases from J, with 7 bases in between. The CDR3 is 14 amino acids. The germline gives CDR1 KGHSH, CDR2 LQKENI. The DNA for the CDR3 is TGTGCCAGCTCACCAATACACGCTAACTATGGCTACACCTTC. As protein: CASSPIHANYGYTF.